This TCR beta chain was found in a study of CD8 T cells in ankylosing spondylitis. Study conclusions and caveats: Both synovial fluid and blood in reactive arthritis had previously been reported to carry some motif variants.

Making use of molecular barcodes, quantitative 5'-RACE generated TCR beta libraries. TCRdb re-called the 5' RACE reads through MiXCR, storing one row per CDR3 protein. Among 36,000 or so distinct CDR3 sequences, 4.5% to 6% were seen once, and the ten largest hold approximately 12%. J gave up 3 bases and V 0 bases, and 4 bases lay outside the gene matches. Per germline, CDR1 KGHSH and CDR2 LQKENI. The CDR3 is 15 residues long. At least ten counts were recorded for this clonotype. No antigen is known for it. Specimen: blood, either unsorted or a sorted T cell fraction (not recorded which). The source is a male donor with ankylosing spondylitis or in good health (not recorded which). This sequence joins TRBV18 and TRBJ2-7; 8 bases are shared with TRBD2. DNA of the CDR3: TGTGCCAGCTCACCACCTGGGACTAGGGGCTACGAGCAGTACTTC. Translated, it gives CASSPPGTRGYEQYF.